Below are 7 T cell receptor beta chains sequenced from a single sample in a study of T-cell reconstitution after alpha-beta-depleted transplantation in children. Preparing the TCRbeta library involved the use of unique molecular identifiers. TCRdb re-called the PCR reads through MiXCR, storing one row per CDR3 protein. The sample has some 150,000 distinct CDR3 sequences, about 9% seen once; the top ten hold 15% to 20%. The sample was PBMCs, mostly from graft donor cells, taken 180 days after TCRalphabeta/CD19-depleted stem cell transplant. Receptor source: a female patient aged 2-15 years who had a stem cell transplant for congenital amegakaryocytic thrombocytopenia, so the T cells may come from the graft donor.

The chain joins TRBV20-1 to TRBJ2-1; no reliable D call. CDR1 and CDR2 from the germline V gene are DFQATT and SNEGSKA (reference sequence). The CDR3 consists of 13 residues. The V gene lost 1 base and the J gene lost 8 bases, with 12 bases spanning the gap. This CDR3 reads CSARARLLDEQFF. The CDR3 coding sequence is TGCAGTGCTAGAGCTCGCCTTCTCGATGAGCAGTTCTTC.

There are a few counts of this clonotype. V usage is TRBV20-1 and J usage is TRBJ2-3, with 12 positions matching TRBD2. CDR3 size: 17 residues. V lost 1 base and J lost 2; bases outside the gene matches: 7. In germline, CDR1 is DFQATT, CDR2 SNEGSKA (reference sequence). In DNA, the CDR3 is TGCAGTGCTAGAGCCGAACTAGCGGGGGGTTTCACAGATACGCAGTATTTT. Encoded protein: CSARAELAGGFTDTQYF.

This chain joins TRBV30 and TRBJ2-2; D uncertain. The CDR3 extends over 12 amino acids. Germline V gene lookup returns CDR1 GTSNPN and CDR2 SVGIG (reference sequence). V lost 2 bases and J 3 bases, leaving 4 bases between the germline ends. CDR3 residues: CAWSRYTGELFF. CDR3 DNA sequence: TGTGCCTGGAGTCGATACACCGGGGAGCTGTTTTTT.

This clonotype was counted between two and nine times. The rearrangement joins TRBV27 to TRBJ2-1, with 11 bases that match TRBD2. Trimming cost V 7 bases and J 9 bases; bases outside gene matches: 11. This CDR3 has 15 amino acids. Germline V CDR1 and CDR2: MNHEY, SMNVEV (reference sequence). The CDR3, as DNA: TGTGCCAGCACCTTAGCGGGAGGGCCTAAGGTTGAGCAGTTCTTC. It is translated as CASTLAGGPKVEQFF.

The sample holds many counts of this clonotype. This sequence joins TRBV5-1 and TRBJ2-7, with D unclear. This CDR3 contains 14 residues. Germline CDR1 SGHRS, CDR2 YFSETQ. Trimming cost V 2 bases and J 0 bases, with 9 bases left between them. The CDR3 nucleotides read TGCGCCAGCAGCTTCGATCCGCGCTCCTACGAGCAGTACTTC. Residues: CASSFDPRSYEQYF.

This clonotype was counted many times. The chain recombines TRBV20-1 with TRBJ2-1; D may correspond to TRBD1 or TRBD2 (5 bases each). V was pared by 5 bases and J by 6 bases, with 17 bases between. The CDR3 is 14 amino acids. Germline V gene lookup returns CDR1 DFQATT and CDR2 SNEGSKA (reference sequence). The CDR3 sequence: CSAGAGTKINEQFF. The DNA for the CDR3 is TGCAGTGCTGGAGCCGGGACGAAGATCAATGAGCAGTTCTTC.

This clonotype has a count of ten or more. The V call is TRBV6-5, the J call TRBJ1-1; D call uncertain. Germline V CDR1 and CDR2: MNHEY, SVGAGI. The CDR3 has 18 amino acids. V lost 0 bases to trimming and J lost 0 bases, with 17 bases between them. CDR3 sequence reads: CASSYSKLPAVMNTEAFF. The CDR3, as DNA: TGTGCCAGCAGTTACTCGAAATTACCCGCAGTTATGAACACTGAAGCTTTCTTT.